This T cell receptor (beta chain) was documented in a study of cytomegalovirus exposure and HLA in healthy donors. Overall study: Out of 150 million to 200 million T cells, an earlier analysis found some 120 million unique TCR beta sequences in total.

60 Vbeta and 13 Jbeta primers were used in PCR. The repertoire was sequenced with immunoSEQ multiplex PCR; TCRdb's copy has only in-frame clones and lacks some. The sample has 85,000 to 130,000 clones, roughly 82% seen once; the top ten hold under 8%. Trimming took 1 base from V and 4 from J; bases not matched to a gene: 6. The germline V gene encodes CDR1 WNHNN and CDR2 SYGVQD (reference sequence). The CDR3 consists of 15 residues. Source material: PBMCs. The chain carries TRBV10-1 and TRBJ1-2, with TRBD1 identical over 7 bases. This TCR came from a woman aged 50 to 65 in good health and CMV-seropositive. CDR3 DNA: TGCGCCAGCAGTGAGTTAGCCAGGGACAGCTATGGCTACACCTTC. This gives the protein CASSELARDSYGYTF.